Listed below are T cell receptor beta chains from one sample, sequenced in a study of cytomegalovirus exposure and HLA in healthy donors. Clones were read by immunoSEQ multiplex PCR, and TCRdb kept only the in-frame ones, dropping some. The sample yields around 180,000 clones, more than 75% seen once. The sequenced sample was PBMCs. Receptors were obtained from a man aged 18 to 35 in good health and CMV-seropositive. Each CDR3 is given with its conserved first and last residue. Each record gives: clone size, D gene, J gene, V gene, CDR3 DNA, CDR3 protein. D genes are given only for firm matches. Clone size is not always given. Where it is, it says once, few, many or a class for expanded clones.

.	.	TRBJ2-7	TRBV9	TGTGCCAGCAGCGTGGAAGAGGGCTCCTACGAGCAGTACTTC	CASSVEEGSYEQYF
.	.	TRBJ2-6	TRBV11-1	TGTGCCAGCAGCCCTTATGCGGAAAGCTCTGGGGCCAACGTCCTGACTTTC	CASSPYAESSGANVLTF
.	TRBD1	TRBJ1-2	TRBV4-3	TGCGCCAGCAGCATTAGGGGACAGGGGAGCTATGGCTACACCTTC	CASSIRGQGSYGYTF
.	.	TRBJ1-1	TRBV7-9	TGTGCCAGCAGCCTCTTCGAGGAAGGGGACACTGAAGCTTTCTTT	CASSLFEEGDTEAFF
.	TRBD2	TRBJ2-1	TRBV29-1	TGCAGCGTTAAGGGGACTAGCGGGAGTAGCGAGCAGTTCTTC	CSVKGTSGSSEQFF
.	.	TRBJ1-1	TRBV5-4	TGTGCCAGCAGCCCCCAAGGGGGAACTACATCTTACGGGGCTTTCTTT	CASSPQGGTTSYGAFF
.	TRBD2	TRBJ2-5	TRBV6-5	TGTGCCAGCCAGCGCGGGAGCGAGGAGACCCAGTACTTC	CASQRGSEETQYF
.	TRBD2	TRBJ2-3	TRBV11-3	TGTGCCAGCAGCTCGCTAGCGGAGCCCACAGATACGCAGTATTTT	CASSSLAEPTDTQYF
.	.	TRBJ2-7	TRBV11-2	TGTGCCAGCAGCTATAGTACCTACGAGCAGTACTTC	CASSYSTYEQYF
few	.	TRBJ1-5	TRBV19	TGTGCCAGTAGCGATTCGGACACGAATCAGCCCCAGCATTTT	CASSDSDTNQPQHF
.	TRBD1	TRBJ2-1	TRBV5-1	TGCGCCAGCAGCCCGAGACAGGGGATAGGTTTTGAGCAGTTCTTC	CASSPRQGIGFEQFF
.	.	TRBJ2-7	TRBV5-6	TGTGCCAGCAGCTTGTTGGCATCGCAGTACGAGCAGTACTTC	CASSLLASQYEQYF
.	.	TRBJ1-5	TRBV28	TGTGCCAGCAGCCCCGGAACGGGTTTCGACAATCAGCCCCAGCATTTT	CASSPGTGFDNQPQHF
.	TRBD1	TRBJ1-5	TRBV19	TGTGCCAGTACCGCCCGGGACAGCCTCAATCAGCCCCAGCATTTT	CASTARDSLNQPQHF
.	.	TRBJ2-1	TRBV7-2	TGTGCCAGCAGCTTAACCGGGCGGGGACTCAACTCCTACAATGAGCAGTTCTTC	CASSLTGRGLNSYNEQFF
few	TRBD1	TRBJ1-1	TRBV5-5	TGTGCCAGCAGCTTCCGGGACAGGGCTGCTGAAGCTTTCTTT	CASSFRDRAAEAFF
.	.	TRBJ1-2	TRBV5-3	TGTGCCAGAAGCTGTAGAAGGCTAGCTAACTATGGCTACACCTTC	CARSCRRLANYGYTF
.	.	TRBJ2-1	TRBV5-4	TGTGCCAGCAGCGGACCGGACTTTAATGAGCAGTTCTTC	CASSGPDFNEQFF
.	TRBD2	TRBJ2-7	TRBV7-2	TGTGCCAGCAGGCCGGGACTAGCGGGAGTCTACGAGCAGTACTTC	CASRPGLAGVYEQYF
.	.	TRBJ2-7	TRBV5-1	TGCGCCAGCAGCTGGGTCCAGGGTTACGAGCAGTACTTC	CASSWVQGYEQYF
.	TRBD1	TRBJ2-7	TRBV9	TGTGCCAGCAGCGTAGATGGGACAGGGGGCGGCGAGCAGTACTTC	CASSVDGTGGGEQYF
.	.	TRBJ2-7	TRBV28	TGTGCCAGCAGTTCCCTGCGACTAGGCTACGAGCAGTACTTC	CASSSLRLGYEQYF
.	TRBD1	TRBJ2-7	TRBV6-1	TGTGCCAGCAGTGAATCTGAGGGACAGAAGCAGTACTTC	CASSESEGQKQYF
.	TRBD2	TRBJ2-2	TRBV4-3	TGCGCCAGCAGCCAAGTCTCGTTAATAGCGGGAGCTCCCGGGGAGCTGTTTTTT	CASSQVSLIAGAPGELFF
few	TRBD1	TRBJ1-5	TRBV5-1	TGCGCCAGCAGCTTGGAGACAGGGGGCAATCAGCCCCAGCATTTT	CASSLETGGNQPQHF
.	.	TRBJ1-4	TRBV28	TGTGCCAGCAGCCTAAATTCCCGGGGGGCAGGTGAAAAACTGTTTTTT	CASSLNSRGAGEKLFF
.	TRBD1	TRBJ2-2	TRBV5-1	TGCGCCAGCAGTGCGGACAGGGTGAACACCGGGGAGCTGTTTTTT	CASSADRVNTGELFF
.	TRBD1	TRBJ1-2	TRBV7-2	TGTGCCAGCAGCTTATCGGAGTCGGCAGGGGGCTTGGGCTACACCTTC	CASSLSESAGGLGYTF
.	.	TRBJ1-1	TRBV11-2	TGTGCCAGCAGCTACCTCGACAGCCCCTACACTGAAGCTTTCTTT	CASSYLDSPYTEAFF
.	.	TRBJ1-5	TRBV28	TGTGCCAGCCGGAGGGCCCTGAGGCCATCATTGCCCCAGCATTTT	CASRRALRPSLPQHF
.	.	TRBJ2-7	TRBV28	TGTGCCAGCAGCCCCTGGGGGGAGTCCTACGAGCAGTACTTC	CASSPWGESYEQYF
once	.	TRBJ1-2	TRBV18	TGTGCCAGCTCACCATCAGCTACCCCGGGAGGCTACACCTTC	CASSPSATPGGYTF
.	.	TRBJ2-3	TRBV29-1	TGCAGCGTTGAGCGATACGAAACAGATACGCAGTATTTT	CSVERYETDTQYF
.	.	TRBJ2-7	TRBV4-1	TGCGCCAGCAGCCAAGTCAATAGCCCTGAGCAGTACTTC	CASSQVNSPEQYF
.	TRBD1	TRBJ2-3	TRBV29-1	TGCAGCGCCAAAAGGGGGGGACAGGGGACAGATACGCAGTATTTT	CSAKRGGQGTDTQYF
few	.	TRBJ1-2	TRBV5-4	TGTGCCAGCAGCTTGAAAGGGAGCTATGGCTACACCTTC	CASSLKGSYGYTF
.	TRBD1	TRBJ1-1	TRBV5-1	TGCGCCAGCAGCCCAGGACAGGCGCTGTTGACTGAAGCTTTCTTT	CASSPGQALLTEAFF
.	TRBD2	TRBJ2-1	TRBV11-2	TGTGCCAGCAGCACCCGACTAGCGGGAGGAAGAGTCAATGAGCAGTTCTTC	CASSTRLAGGRVNEQFF
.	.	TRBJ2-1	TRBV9	TGTGCCAGCAGCGTTGGGGCTAACAATGAGCAGTTCTTC	CASSVGANNEQFF
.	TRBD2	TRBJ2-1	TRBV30	TGTGCCTGGAGTTGGACTAGCGGGAGGGACAATGAGCAGTTCTTC	CAWSWTSGRDNEQFF
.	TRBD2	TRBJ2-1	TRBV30	TGTGCCTGGACCCCACGGGGGGGGAATGAGCAGTTCTTC	CAWTPRGGNEQFF
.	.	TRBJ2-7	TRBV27	TGTGCCAGCAGTTTCGCCAGGGTGGGCTCCGAGCAGTACTTC	CASSFARVGSEQYF
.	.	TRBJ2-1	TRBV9	TGTGCCAGCAGCGCCTTTGGAGCCTCAGTCGGCAATGAGCAGTTCTTC	CASSAFGASVGNEQFF
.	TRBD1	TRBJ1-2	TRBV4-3	TGCGCCAGCAGCCAAGCTCCACAGGGGGCTAATGGCTACACCTTC	CASSQAPQGANGYTF
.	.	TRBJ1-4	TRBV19	TGTGCCAGTAGTAAGGCGGGATTTAATGAAAAACTGTTTTTT	CASSKAGFNEKLFF
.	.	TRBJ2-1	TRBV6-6	TGTGCCAGCCTTGGGAGGACGAGTTTGAATGAGCAGTTCTTC	CASLGRTSLNEQFF
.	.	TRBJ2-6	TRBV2	TGTGCCCGAGACATTGGGCATGGGGCCAACGTCCTGACTTTC	CARDIGHGANVLTF
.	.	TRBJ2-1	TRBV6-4	TGTGCCAGCAGTGAAGGCGGGAAAAATTACAATGAGCAGTTCTTC	CASSEGGKNYNEQFF
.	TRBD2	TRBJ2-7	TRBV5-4	TGTGCCAGCAGCCTGGGAGGGAGCTCCTACGAGCAGTACTTC	CASSLGGSSYEQYF
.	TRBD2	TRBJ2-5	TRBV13	TGTGCCAGCAGCCGTACCCCTAGCGGGGAGATCCAAGAGACCCAGTACTTC	CASSRTPSGEIQETQYF
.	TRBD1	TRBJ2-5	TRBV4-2	TGTGCCAGCAGCCTTAACGCCGGGACAGGGGAAGAGACCCAGTACTTC	CASSLNAGTGEETQYF
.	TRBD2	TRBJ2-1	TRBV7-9	TGTGCCAGCAGCCCTCCGGGACTAGCGGGAGCTGAGCAGTTCTTC	CASSPPGLAGAEQFF
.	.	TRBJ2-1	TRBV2	TGTGCCAGCAGTCAAAAGGGAGCTCAGTTCTTC	CASSQKGAQFF
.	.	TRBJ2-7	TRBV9	TGTGCCAGCAGCCGAACAGGTCCCTACGAGCAGTACTTC	CASSRTGPYEQYF
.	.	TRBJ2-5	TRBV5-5	TGTGCCAGCACCCAGGTGGGAGGAGGTGAGACCCAGTACTTC	CASTQVGGGETQYF